These 6 T cell receptor beta chains were sequenced from one sample in a study of shared T cell receptors in the human thymus. This table comes from immunoSEQ multiplex PCR, and its TCRdb copy is limited to in-frame clones, with some not included. Of about 400,000 clones listed, 95% were seen once; the top ten hold approximately 0.02%. The material sequenced was thymocytes. These receptors all come from a human donor.

The chain couples TRBV15 to TRBJ2-7; weak D call: TRBD2 (5 bases). V was trimmed by 0 bases and J by 3 bases, leaving 15 bases between them. In germline, CDR1 is LNHNV, CDR2 YYDKDF (reference sequence). The CDR3 consists of 16 residues. CDR3 residues: CATSRDVSGSFYEQYF. CDR3 coding DNA: TGTGCCACCAGCAGAGACGTCAGCGGATCTTTCTACGAGCAGTACTTC.

V usage is TRBV18 and J usage is TRBJ2-3, with 7 positions matching TRBD2. The germline V gene has CDR1 KGHSH and CDR2 LQKENI. Trimming removed 1 base from V and 2 bases from J; junction bases left unmatched: 3. The CDR3 runs 15 residues. CDR3 sequence (DNA): TGTGCCAGCTCACCACGGGCGGGAGTCACAGATACGCAGTATTTT. Encoded protein: CASSPRAGVTDTQYF.

This clone came up once. The chain has TRBV13 and TRBJ2-1, with D possibly matching TRBD2 (6 bases). Looked up from germline, CDR1 is PRHDT and CDR2 is FYEKMQ (reference sequence). This CDR3 contains 16 residues. V dropped 5 bases and J dropped 3 bases, with 17 bases sitting between them. The CDR3 region is CASSPPLAVSYNEQFF. The DNA for the CDR3 is TGTGCCAGCAGCCCACCTTTAGCGGTTAGCTACAATGAGCAGTTCTTC.

The J gene is TRBJ2-3, the V gene TRBV29-1, with D perhaps TRBD1 (5 bases). This CDR3 has 13 amino acids. V gave up 3 bases and J gave up 2 bases, with 9 bases separating them. Germline CDR1 reads SQVTM; CDR2 reads ANQGSEA. The CDR3: CSVDWTSTDTQYF. In DNA form, the CDR3 reads TGCAGCGTTGACTGGACATCCACAGATACGCAGTATTTT.

The chain has TRBV27 and TRBJ2-3, with TRBD2 identical over 13 bases. The V gene end was trimmed by 3 bases and the J gene end by 2 bases; junction bases not matched to a gene: 17. CDR1 MNHEY and CDR2 SMNVEV come from the germline V gene (reference sequence). This CDR3 region has 21 residues. The CDR3 DNA reads as TGTGCCAGCAGTTTGGTTCTCCCGGGACTAGCGGGATTAGGACCCACAGATACGCAGTATTTT. Residues: CASSLVLPGLAGLGPTDTQYF.

The chain joins TRBV15 to TRBJ2-5; tentative D call: TRBD1 (5 bases). Trimming took 4 bases from V and 5 from J, leaving 11 bases between them. Germline V gene data show CDR1 as LNHNV and CDR2 as YYDKDF (reference sequence). The CDR3 covers 13 residues. The CDR3 sequence: CATSTDSLETQYF. DNA for the CDR3: TGTGCCACCAGCACCGACAGTCTGGAGACCCAGTACTTC.